The 27 T cell receptor beta chains below come from one sample, sequenced in a study of T cells after yellow fever vaccination. TCRdb used MiXCR to reprocess the 5' RACE reads, holding one entry per CDR3 protein. This sample carries 20,000 to 25,000 distinct CDR3 sequences, 4% to 6% of them seen once, and the ten largest clones take around 18%. The starting material was PBMCs, either bulk or a sorted T-cell subset (CD4+, CD8+, memory, or dextramer-sorted; not recorded which), obtained approximately 40 days after the first yellow fever vaccination. These TCRs come from a man aged 18-30 years who received the YFV17D yellow fever vaccine.

This clonotype was recorded many times. The chain joins TRBV7-2 to TRBJ1-1, with D unresolved. Germline lookup yields CDR1 SGHTA and CDR2 FQGNSA. This CDR3 has 13 amino acids. V lost 5 bases to trimming and J lost 3 bases, with 10 bases between them. The CDR3 DNA sequence: TGTGCCAGCAGCCCCTCACGGGACACTGAAGCTTTCTTT. It codes for CASSPSRDTEAFF.

This clonotype occurred a few times. For the CDR3, the DNA is TGTGCCAGCAGCCAAGCGCACAATAGTCCCTATGGCTACACCTTC. Translating it yields CASSQAHNSPYGYTF. This sequence joins TRBV14 and TRBJ1-2; D unresolved. From germline, CDR1 is SGHDN and CDR2 FVKESK. This CDR3 is 15 amino acids long. The V end was cut by 1 base, the J end by 4 bases, with 13 bases between.

This clonotype counts as medium-sized. The chain combines TRBV24-1 with TRBJ2-2; no reliable D call. Trimming shortened V by 3 bases and J by 4 bases, and 11 bases separated the two germline ends. Germline assignment: CDR1 KGHDR and CDR2 SFDVKD. This CDR3 has 15 residues. This CDR3 reads CATSDRTEPTGELFF. The CDR3 DNA follows: TGTGCCACCAGTGATAGGACCGAACCCACCGGGGAGCTGTTTTTT.

This clonotype was detected ten times or more. This chain links TRBV19 with TRBJ1-4; the match to TRBD1 covers 7 bases. Germline loops: CDR1 LNHDA, CDR2 SQIVND (reference sequence). V trimming: 3 bases; J trimming: 8 bases; junction bases outside the gene matches: 9. The CDR3 loop spans 15 amino acids. Here the CDR3 DNA reads TGTGCCAGTAGTATCGTAGAGGGGGCGGAAGAAAAACTGTTTTTT. As protein: CASSIVEGAEEKLFF.

This clonotype has at least ten counts. V usage is TRBV7-2 and J usage is TRBJ1-2; 9 nucleotides align to TRBD1. V lost 0 bases and J lost 4; bases outside the gene matches: 21. This CDR3 has 21 residues. From germline, CDR1 is SGHTA and CDR2 FQGNSA. CDR3 bases: TGTGCCAGCAGCTTAGCGTTTAAGTTAAAGAGAGGACAGGGGTCAGGCTATGGCTACACCTTC. It specifies CASSLAFKLKRGQGSGYGYTF.

This clonotype came up many times. The chain is built from TRBV5-4 and TRBJ1-1; D not resolved. The CDR3 has 12 residues. Germline lookup yields CDR1 SGHNT and CDR2 YYREEE (reference sequence). V was cut by 5 bases and J by 1 base, with 6 bases left in between. CDR3 nucleotides: TGTGCCAGCAGTTGGGGGAACACTGAAGCTTTCTTT. Its protein is CASSWGNTEAFF.

This clonotype has ten or more counts. The CDR3 is CSARGGNIQYF. CDR3 in DNA: TGCAGTGCTAGGGGGGGGAACATTCAGTACTTC. The rearrangement joins TRBV20-1 to TRBJ2-4; 7 nucleotides align to TRBD2. The CDR3 is made up of 11 amino acids. The germline CDR1 and CDR2 sequences are DFQATT and SNEGSKA (reference sequence). V gave up 3 bases and J gave up 7 bases; unmatched junction bases: 0.

The table lists this clonotype with many counts. In DNA, the CDR3 is TGTGCTTCGGGGGAGGGCTCCGAGCAGTACGTC. This codes for CASGEGSEQYV. The V and J genes are TRBV10-3 and TRBJ2-7, with 7 bases identical to TRBD2. In germline, CDR1 is ENHRY, CDR2 SYGVKD. CDR3 size: 11 residues.

This clonotype was observed at least ten times. V is TRBV12-3 or TRBV12-4 and J is TRBJ1-4, with D unresolved. Trimming cost V 3 bases and J 8 bases, with 13 bases left between them. This CDR3 has 14 residues. The CDR3 loop is CASSFGSTYEKLFF. DNA for the CDR3: TGTGCCAGCAGTTTCGGCAGTACTTACGAAAAACTGTTTTTT.

Many counts were recorded for this clonotype. The chain has TRBV27 and TRBJ2-3; 12 positions agree with TRBD2. J gave up 5 bases and V 7 bases, and 7 bases lay outside the gene matches. The CDR3 length is 15 residues. Germline V gene lookup returns CDR1 MNHEY and CDR2 SMNVEV (reference sequence). In DNA form, the CDR3 reads TGTGCCAGCAACCGACTAGCGGGGGATGGAGATACGCAGTATTTT. Translating it yields CASNRLAGDGDTQYF.

In its sample, this clonotype was seen many times. The gene calls are TRBV12-3 or TRBV12-4 and TRBJ1-1; no clear D gene. CDR3 length equals 15 residues. The germline V and J ends were trimmed by 3 bases and 0 bases, with 11 bases remaining between them. The CDR3 DNA reads TGTGCCAGCAGTTTGAGGGTGGGAATGAACACTGAAGCTTTCTTT. Protein: CASSLRVGMNTEAFF.

This clonotype was observed at least ten times. The gene calls are TRBV7-8 and TRBJ2-7, with D perhaps TRBD2 (6 bases). Germline CDR1 SGHVS, CDR2 FQNEAQ. This CDR3 spans 15 amino acids. Between the trimmed V and J ends, which lost 4 bases and 2 bases, there was a span of 15 bases. The CDR3 sequence is CASSSPMWGAYEQYV. CDR3 DNA sequence: TGTGCCAGCAGCTCCCCGATGTGGGGGGCCTACGAGCAGTACGTC.

Of note for this clonotype: Since the CDR3 does not end with the conserved phenylalanine or tryptophan, this likely comes from a read error. The chain uses TRBV7-2 and TRBJ1-2; D might be TRBD1 (5 bases). The CDR3 is 13 amino acids. From germline, CDR1 is SGHTA and CDR2 FQGNSA. Trimming cost V 1 base and J 4 bases, with 7 bases left between them. For the CDR3, the DNA is TGTGCCAGCAGCTTAGGGCAGGGCTATGGCTACACCTTA. Encoded protein: CASSLGQGYGYTL.

This clonotype was seen repeatedly, ten times or more. The chain recombines TRBV4-1 with TRBJ2-1; 9 bases agree with TRBD1. CDR1 MGHRA and CDR2 YSYEKL come from the germline V gene. There are 17 residues in the CDR3. V was pared by 1 base and J by 4 bases, with 8 bases of the junction left unmatched. The CDR3 here is CASSQVVGTGIYNEQFF. The CDR3 DNA reads as TGCGCCAGCAGCCAAGTAGTGGGGACAGGGATATACAATGAGCAGTTCTTC.

This clonotype was counted ten times or more. The chain has TRBV6-1 and TRBJ2-2; the match to TRBD2 covers 11 bases. Per the germline V gene, CDR1 is MNHNS and CDR2 is SASEGT. This CDR3 is 15 amino acids long. The trim removed 3 bases at V and 4 bases at J, leaving 1 base unmatched. The CDR3: CASSEGLAATGELFF. CDR3 nucleotide sequence: TGTGCCAGCAGTGAGGGACTAGCGGCCACCGGGGAGCTGTTTTTT.

This clonotype has a count of ten or more. This chain joins TRBV7-2 and TRBJ2-5, with TRBD2 matching 9 bases. With V trimmed by 5 bases and J by 10 bases, 14 bases remained unmatched. Germline V lookup: CDR1 SGHTA, CDR2 FQGNSA. This CDR3 contains 15 residues. CDR3 sequence: CASSPPGRGGRGQYF. The CDR3 DNA reads as TGTGCCAGCAGCCCCCCTGGGCGGGGGGGCCGGGGCCAGTACTTC.

With respect to this clonotype: This sequence may be a read error, since a much larger clone differs from it by one base. The chain has TRBV18 and TRBJ1-1; TRBD1 is a possible D gene (5 bases). Trimming removed 1 base from V and 1 base from J, with 13 bases in between. Per germline, CDR1 KGHSH and CDR2 LQKENI. CDR3 length equals 16 residues. The CDR3: CASSPQRGERNTEAFF. CDR3 nucleotide sequence: TGTGCCAGCTCACCACAAAGGGGCGAACGGAACACTGAAGCTTTCTTT.

This clonotype occurred many times. The V and J genes are TRBV4-3 and TRBJ2-5; unclear D gene. The germline gives CDR1 LGHNA, CDR2 YSLEER. Between the trimmed V and J ends, which lost 0 bases and 1 base, there was a span of 3 bases. This CDR3 contains 13 residues. In DNA form, the CDR3 reads TGCGCCAGCAGCCAAGAGCCCCAAGAGACCCAGTACTTC. It encodes CASSQEPQETQYF.

The sample holds many counts of this clonotype. The V gene is TRBV7-9, the J gene TRBJ2-1; TRBD2 matches at 8 bases. After removal of 4 bases from V and 5 bases from J, the junction contained 13 bases not matched to a gene. Germline assignment: CDR1 SEHNR and CDR2 FQNEAQ (reference sequence). There are 17 residues in the CDR3. In nucleotides, the CDR3 is TGTGCCAGCAGCTCCCCGATGGGTAGCGGGGAGGACAATGAGCAGTTCTTC. This sequence encodes CASSSPMGSGEDNEQFF.

This clonotype was counted ten times or more. The chain recombines TRBV7-9 with TRBJ2-3; D is possibly TRBD1 or TRBD2 (6 bases each). The CDR3 loop spans 16 amino acids. V lost 5 bases, J lost 3 bases, and 18 bases lay in between. The germline V gene encodes CDR1 SEHNR and CDR2 FQNEAQ (reference sequence). CDR3 bases: TGTGCCAGCAGCGCTCCTTTAGGGGGGAGGACAGATACGCAGTATTTT. Translation gives CASSAPLGGRTDTQYF.

This clonotype was seen repeatedly, ten times or more. The rearrangement links TRBV28 to TRBJ1-1; D ambiguous. The CDR3 totals 14 residues. Germline CDR1 is MDHEN and CDR2 is SYDVKM. V lost 7 bases, J lost 3 bases, and 15 bases lay in between. The CDR3 DNA is TGTGCCAGCATTAAACCTGGGAGCTACACTGAAGCTTTCTTT. This sequence encodes CASIKPGSYTEAFF.

This clonotype was recorded at least ten times. The chain recombines TRBV20-1 with TRBJ1-4; no firm D call. This CDR3 comprises 11 residues. Deletions cut 3 bases from V and 8 bases from J, with 7 bases between. In germline, CDR1 is DFQATT, CDR2 SNEGSKA (reference sequence). The CDR3 nucleotides are TGCAGTGCTAGGGGAGGAGAAAAACTGTTTTTT. Its protein product is CSARGGEKLFF.

This clonotype was detected many times. The V and J genes are TRBV5-1 and TRBJ2-3, with a possible D match to TRBD1 (5 bases). This CDR3 comprises 14 residues. Germline CDR1 and CDR2: SGHRS and YFSETQ. Trimming cost V 0 bases and J 2 bases, with 7 bases left between them. As DNA, the CDR3 is TGCGCCAGCAGCTTGGGACAGACCACAGATACGCAGTATTTT. This gives the protein CASSLGQTTDTQYF.

This clonotype was seen ten or more times. The chain has TRBV20-1 and TRBJ1-1; the D gene is possibly TRBD1 (5 bases). This CDR3 spans 14 amino acids. Germline values: CDR1 DFQATT, CDR2 SNEGSKA (reference sequence). V was clipped by 3 bases and J by 2 bases, with 13 bases between them. The CDR3 DNA follows: TGCAGTGCTAGTGCCCCAGGGATTAACACTGAAGCTTTCTTT. This encodes CSASAPGINTEAFF.

This clonotype showed up many times. The genes are TRBV6-5 and TRBJ2-7; tentatively, D is TRBD1 (6 bases). This CDR3 has 14 residues. The germline V and J ends were trimmed by 3 bases and 3 bases, with 12 bases remaining between them. In germline, CDR1 is MNHEY, CDR2 SVGAGI. The CDR3 sequence: CASSYNRDNYEQYF. CDR3 nucleotides: TGTGCCAGCAGTTATAATCGGGACAACTACGAGCAGTACTTC.

This clonotype was observed many times. The V and J genes are TRBV7-9 and TRBJ1-5; tentatively, D is TRBD1 (6 bases). V was shortened by 5 bases and J by 0 bases, with 17 bases between the two germline ends. The CDR3 consists of 17 residues. Germline lookup yields CDR1 SEHNR and CDR2 FQNEAQ (reference sequence). The CDR3 sequence: CASSSYEGGYSNQPQHF. The CDR3 nucleotides read TGTGCCAGCAGCAGTTACGAAGGGGGATATAGCAATCAGCCCCAGCATTTT.

Remarks on this clonotype: This may be a read error, as it is one base from a much larger clone. This chain connects TRBV30 to TRBJ2-1, with 10 bases aligning to TRBD1. Germline V CDR1 and CDR2: GTSNPN, SVGIG (reference sequence). With 2 bases clipped from V and 4 bases from J, the junction kept 2 bases outside the gene matches. This CDR3 contains 14 residues. The CDR3 sequence is CAWSWTGGYNEQFF. In DNA form, the CDR3 reads TGTGCCTGGAGTTGGACAGGGGGGTACAATGAGCAGTTCTTC. Full variable domain (remainder filled in from reference TRBV30 and TRBJ2-1): SQTIHQWPATLVQPVGSPLSLECTVEGTSNPNLYWYRQAAGRGLQLLFYSVGIGQISSEVPQNLSASRPQDRQFILSSKKLLLSDSGFYLCAWSWTGGYNEQFFGPGTRLTVL.